This T cell receptor (beta chain) originates from a study of T cell repertoires in aging, cancer and after chemotherapy. The template was genomic DNA from peripheral blood, not RNA. With 1 base removed from V and 8 bases from J, the gap between germline ends came to 12 bases. The CDR3 extends over 15 amino acids. TRB rearrangements spanning V, D and J were amplified using mixed TRB-A/B primers. TCRdb ran MiXCR on the multiplex PCR reads and lists one entry per CDR3 protein. The profile shows about 10,000 distinct CDR3 sequences, around 57% of them singletons. Findings of the study overall: Across the chemotherapy interval, each cancer cohort showed higher median generation probability, suggesting thymic rebound.

This clonotype showed up just a few times. Its matching antigen is unknown. The sequence was collected from a human donor in good health. Sequenced input: blood. This sequence joins TRBV12-3 or TRBV12-4 and TRBJ1-6, with TRBD1 as a possible D gene (5 bases). This CDR3 is CASSLGGATDSPLHF. As DNA, the CDR3 is TGTGCCAGCAGTTTAGGTGGGGCTACCGATTCACCCCTCCACTTT.